This TCR beta chain was identified during a study of T-cell reconstitution after alpha-beta-depleted transplantation in children. This clonotype showed up many times. This CDR3 contains 15 residues. V was pared by 3 bases and J by 0 bases, with 13 bases between. Germline lookup yields CDR1 SQVTM and CDR2 ANQGSEA. For TCRbeta, the library was prepared with unique molecular identifiers. From the PCR reads, TCRdb called clonotypes with MiXCR, one entry per CDR3 protein. This table holds about 640,000 distinct CDR3 sequences, about 15% found once. The sample consisted of PBMCs from the stem cell graft donor, taken from the stem cell graft. The chain links TRBV29-1 to TRBJ2-3; D tentatively reads TRBD1 or TRBD2 (6 bases each). The TCR sequence derives from a human donor who donated a stem cell graft to a child with acute myeloid leukemia. The CDR3 DNA reads as TGCAGCGTTGAGGGGGGCTTGAGGAGCACAGATACGCAGTATTTT. Translation gives CSVEGGLRSTDTQYF.